The entry below describes one TCR beta chain. The target antigen is unknown. This specimen comes from a study of shared clonotypes between healthy human individuals. Study as a whole: Donors had three CD4 naive, three CD4 memory, two CD8 naive and one CD8 memory plate apiece.

The method was immunoSEQ multiplex PCR; TCRdb's version includes in-frame clones alone and lacks a portion of them. Among about 1 million clones, roughly 75% were seen once, and the ten largest hold approximately 1.5%. General study points: Some naive CD4 clonotypes, 4.5% to 5.5%, turned up in common across a handful of donors.

The receptor's source is a young man in good health. Specimen: memory CD4+ T cells sorted from blood. Subset here: CD45RA-negative fraction.

The CDR3 DNA is TGTGCCAGCAGCTTAGGGGGGGTAGGTTCACCCCTCCACTTT. Translation: CASSLGGVGSPLHF. The V gene is TRBV7-2, the J gene TRBJ1-6; TRBD1 might be the D (5 bases). The germline V and J ends were trimmed by 1 base and 9 bases, with 10 bases remaining between them. The CDR3 runs 14 residues. Germline lookup yields CDR1 SGHTA and CDR2 FQGNSA.